The 23 T cell receptor beta chains below all came from one sample that was sequenced in a study of blood T cells in healthy people across ages. A second PCR, run for about 6 to 12 cycles, used a sample-barcoded 5' primer plus a J-beta primer mix. TCRdb processed the 5' RACE reads anew with MiXCR; each CDR3 protein has one entry. The table has 910,000 or so distinct CDR3 sequences, roughly 51% seen once; the top ten hold over 20%. The sample taken for sequencing was blood. These receptors were obtained from a woman aged 60-75 years in good health.

This chain's CDR3 is CASSVSADRGPDTEAFF. The DNA of the CDR3 is TGTGCCAGCAGCGTTTCCGCGGACAGGGGGCCGGACACTGAAGCTTTCTTT. The chain uses TRBV7-9 and TRBJ1-1; 11 bases fit TRBD1. Germline V gene sequence: CDR1 SEHNR, CDR2 FQNEAQ (reference sequence). Trimming cost V 5 bases and J 3 bases; bases outside gene matches: 11. The CDR3 is 17 amino acids.

A word on this clonotype: A read error may produce the germline difference seen at one junction end. The CDR3 is CANSYLNGGSGELFF. CDR3 coding DNA: TGTGCCAACAGCTACCTTAACGGGGGATCCGGGGAGCTGTTTTTT. V is TRBV11-2 and J is TRBJ2-2, with D possibly TRBD2 on 6 matching bases. CDR3 length: 15 amino acids. The germline V gene has CDR1 SGHAT and CDR2 FQNNGV.

This clonotype has at least ten counts. This chain joins TRBV29-1 and TRBJ2-5; a weak D match, TRBD1 (6 bases). The germline V and J ends were trimmed by 6 bases and 0 bases, with 14 bases remaining between them. The CDR3 runs 14 residues. Germline loops: CDR1 SQVTM, CDR2 ANQGSEA. CDR3 DNA sequence: TGCAGCGTCGGAGGACAGTTGTACCAAGAGACCCAGTACTTC. It codes for CSVGGQLYQETQYF.

The chain recombines TRBV6-1 with TRBJ2-5; D tentatively reads TRBD1 or TRBD2 (7 bases each). The tail of the sequence fits TRBJ2-7 better, so the J call may be wrong. Germline CDR1 and CDR2: MNHNS and SASEGT. The CDR3 has 20 amino acids. The DNA for the CDR3 is TGTGCCAGCAGAAAAGATTCCAGGGGGAGGGAGGGCCTGTGGACCTACGAGCAGTACTTC. This translates into CASRKDSRGREGLWTYEQYF.

This clonotype was detected once. The chain employs TRBV6-2 or TRBV6-3 and TRBJ2-7; D is unclear. Germline V gene data show CDR1 as MNHEY and CDR2 as SVGEGT. Deletions cut 6 bases from V and 1 base from J, with 16 bases between. CDR3 length: 15 amino acids. The CDR3 loop reads CASSSFRQLSYEQYF. Written as DNA, the CDR3 is TGTGCCAGCAGCTCCTTTCGGCAGTTATCCTACGAGCAGTACTTC.

The chain combines TRBV20-1 with TRBJ1-2; maybe TRBD1 (6 bases). Germline assignment: CDR1 DFQATT and CDR2 SNEGSKA (reference sequence). Trimming left V 6 bases short and J 5 bases short, with 13 bases between. The CDR3 runs 12 residues. The CDR3 DNA sequence: TGCAGTGCAACCGGGACAACTTATGGCTACACCTTC. Translation: CSATGTTYGYTF.

This sequence joins TRBV20-1 and TRBJ1-5, with a weak D call TRBD1 (6 bases). The V and J ends lost 6 bases and 7 bases respectively, with 22 bases between them. CDR3 length: 15 amino acids. Germline values: CDR1 DFQATT, CDR2 SNEGSKA (reference sequence). This CDR3 is CSARDTGGFLQPQHF. The CDR3 nucleotides are TGCAGTGCCAGGGACACCGGGGGATTTCTACAGCCCCAGCATTTT.

The chain is built from TRBV3-1 and TRBJ2-7; 9 bases map to TRBD1. V gave up 4 bases and J gave up 7 bases; unmatched junction bases: 11. Germline-derived CDR1 and CDR2 are LGHDT and YNNKEL (reference sequence). The CDR3 consists of 15 residues. CDR3 DNA: TGTGCCAGCAGCCGTACCGGGACAGGGTATGGTGAGCAGTACTTC. This gives the protein CASSRTGTGYGEQYF.

V is TRBV11-2 and J is TRBJ2-1; the D is unclear. This CDR3 contains 19 residues. Between the trimmed V and J ends, which lost 2 bases and 4 bases, there was a span of 24 bases. CDR1 and CDR2 from the germline V gene are SGHAT and FQNNGV. The CDR3 region has the DNA TGTGCCAGCAGCTTATATGGTGGGGTGGGAAGGATGAATTACAATGAGCAGTTCTTC. This translates into CASSLYGGVGRMNYNEQFF.

Of note for this clonotype: With a much larger clone just one base away, this may be a read error. The chain employs TRBV27 and TRBJ1-1, with a possible D match to TRBD1 (6 bases). The CDR3 totals 12 residues. V lost 6 bases and J 3 bases, leaving 8 bases between the germline ends. The germline gives CDR1 MNHEY, CDR2 SMNVEV (reference sequence). The CDR3 is CASRKGDTEAFF. DNA for the CDR3: TGTGCCAGCAGGAAGGGGGACACTGAAGCTTTCTTT.

V is TRBV30 and J is TRBJ1-5; D unresolved. Germline V gene data show CDR1 as GTSNPN and CDR2 as SVGIG (reference sequence). Trimming took off 0 bases at V and 2 bases at J, with 2 bases between the two ends. This CDR3 region has 12 residues. The chain's CDR3 is CAWSVRNQPQHF. The CDR3 DNA sequence: TGTGCCTGGAGTGTGCGCAATCAGCCCCAGCATTTT.

The chain recombines TRBV7-9 with TRBJ2-5; D possibly corresponds to TRBD1 (5 bases). The CDR3 has 16 residues. The germline V and J ends were trimmed by 1 base and 3 bases, with 15 bases remaining between them. Germline V gene lookup returns CDR1 SEHNR and CDR2 FQNEAQ (reference sequence). The CDR3 here is CASSLGLRATKETQYF. The CDR3, as DNA: TGTGCCAGCAGCTTAGGTCTCAGGGCCACAAAAGAGACCCAGTACTTC.

The CDR3 sequence: CASSQMVGPDYEQYF. The CDR3 DNA reads as TGTGCCAGCAGCCAAATGGTGGGACCCGATTACGAGCAGTACTTC. This chain connects TRBV3-1 to TRBJ2-7; perhaps D is TRBD1 or TRBD2 (5 bases each). The germline V gene has CDR1 LGHDT and CDR2 YNNKEL (reference sequence). This CDR3 is built from 15 residues. The ends were cut back, 2 bases at V and 4 bases at J, with 15 bases in the middle.

In its sample, this clonotype was seen many times. CDR3 loop: CASSQVGPYEQYF. Here the CDR3 DNA reads TGTGCCAGCAGCCAAGTAGGTCCCTACGAGCAGTACTTC. The chain employs TRBV3-1 and TRBJ2-7, with D hard to call. CDR3 length: 13 amino acids. V lost 1 base and J 2 bases, leaving 6 bases between the germline ends. Germline V gene lookup returns CDR1 LGHDT and CDR2 YNNKEL (reference sequence).

This clonotype was detected only once. The chain combines TRBV27 with TRBJ2-7, with D perhaps assigned TRBD1 or TRBD2 (7 bases each). The CDR3 is made up of 16 amino acids. CDR1 is MNHEY, CDR2 SMNVEV, per germline (reference sequence). Trimming shortened V by 4 bases and J by 0 bases, and 16 bases separated the two germline ends. CDR3 bases: TGTGCCAGCAGTTCCCCAGGGGGGGAGAGCTCCTACGAGCAGTACTTC. This encodes CASSSPGGESSYEQYF.

There are a few counts of this clonotype. The chain is built from TRBV29-1 and TRBJ2-3; D is unclear. V lost 0 bases and J 0 bases, leaving 10 bases between the germline ends. The CDR3 loop spans 15 amino acids. Germline CDR1 is SQVTM and CDR2 is ANQGSEA. The CDR3 nucleotides are TGCAGCGTTGAAGAGGGAACATCTAGCACAGATACGCAGTATTTT. This translates into CSVEEGTSSTDTQYF.

This chain connects TRBV7-8 to TRBJ2-7, with a weak D call TRBD1 (6 bases). Germline V gives CDR1 SGHVS, CDR2 FQNEAQ. V was shortened by 5 bases and J by 0 bases, with 23 bases between the two germline ends. This CDR3 spans 18 amino acids. This CDR3 is CASSPRKIGQIPSYEQYF. The DNA for the CDR3 is TGTGCCAGCAGCCCACGAAAGATCGGACAGATACCCTCCTACGAGCAGTACTTC. Complete variable domain (other parts from reference TRBV7-8 and TRBJ2-7): GAGVSQSPRYKVAKRGQDVALRCDPISGHVSLFWYQQALGQGPEFLTYFQNEAQLDKSGLPSDRFFAERPEGSVSTLKIQRTQQEDSAVYLCASSPRKIGQIPSYEQYFGPGTRLTVT.

This chain connects TRBV6-2 or TRBV6-3 to TRBJ2-1; tentatively, D is TRBD2 (5 bases). V was pared by 7 bases and J by 2 bases, with 15 bases between. CDR1 MNHEY and CDR2 SVGEGT come from the germline V gene. This CDR3 is 15 amino acids long. CDR3 nucleotides: TGTGCCAGCATATTTCGCGGGCGCCCCTACAATGAGCAGTTCTTC. It yields the protein CASIFRGRPYNEQFF.

This clonotype was seen only once. The V and J genes are TRBV20-1 and TRBJ2-1; TRBD2 matches at 11 bases. V shed 7 bases, J shed 7 bases, and the junction held 9 bases outside the gene matches. The CDR3 runs 14 residues. Germline values: CDR1 DFQATT, CDR2 SNEGSKA (reference sequence). In nucleotides, the CDR3 is TGCAGTGGTAAACTAGCGGGAGTTTCAAATGAGCAGTTCTTC. This translates into CSGKLAGVSNEQFF.

The chain carries TRBV5-6 and TRBJ1-2, with D uncertain. The CDR3 spans 15 residues. V gave up 1 base and J gave up 6 bases, with 16 bases separating them. CDR1 is SGHDT and CDR2 is YYEEEE in the germline V gene. CDR3 DNA: TGTGCCAGCAGCTTGCGCCGGGTAGCTCCTCATGGCTACACCTTC. Translation: CASSLRRVAPHGYTF.

The chain couples TRBV2 to TRBJ2-1; TRBD2 matches 15 bases. Germline V lookup: CDR1 SNHLY, CDR2 FYNNEI. With 6 bases clipped from V and 7 bases from J, the junction kept 7 bases outside the gene matches. CDR3 size: 16 residues. The CDR3 coding sequence is TGTGCCAGCAGACCTGTTGGACTAGCGGGAGGGAATGAGCAGTTCTTC. Translated: CASRPVGLAGGNEQFF.

J is TRBJ2-3 and V is TRBV24-1, with D possibly TRBD1 on 6 matching bases. Trimming removed 3 bases from V and 3 bases from J, with 9 bases in between. Germline loops: CDR1 KGHDR, CDR2 SFDVKD. CDR3 length: 14 residues. CDR3 amino acids: CATSDTGQTDTQYF. As DNA, the CDR3 is TGTGCCACCAGTGATACTGGACAGACAGATACGCAGTATTTT.

This chain joins TRBV20-1 and TRBJ2-7; TRBD2 is a possible D gene (5 bases). This CDR3 is 12 amino acids long. Germline loops: CDR1 DFQATT, CDR2 SNEGSKA (reference sequence). The CDR3 region has the DNA TGCGGGCTAACTCGGGACTCCTACGAGCAGTACTTC. It encodes CGLTRDSYEQYF.